Here is one TCR beta chain with its context. The antigen this receptor binds is unknown. A read error may produce the germline difference seen at one junction end. The CDR3 contains 14 residues, cysteine and phenylalanine counted. Here the CDR3 DNA is all that survives: 42 bases in frame from base 1. CDR1 and CDR2, looked up from the germline V gene (reference sequence), are SGHKS and YYEKEE. At one collaborating source in Seattle, patients were enrolled during active infection and were followed longitudinally through the course of disease. Whole blood was collected in K2EDTA tubes by collaborating institutions according to the institutions' own protocols. Collaborator samples were shipped for TCRbeta analysis as frozen whole blood, isolated PBMCs, or DNA extracted from either sample type. This entry is derived from a study of blood T cell repertoires in COVID-19 (TCRdb year 2020). A note on the overall study: Samples covering the acute and convalescent phases of COVID-19 were provided by collaborators in the United States, Italy and Spain. Sample metadata almost always included a de-identified subject ID, COVID-19 status, age in years and sex. Subjects who had been exposed to COVID-19, were actively infected with it, or had recovered from it provided the deeply sampled blood TCRbeta repertoires that made up the dataset. The repertoires were released in a freely available public database meant as a resource for research on the immune response to SARS-CoV-2. Where available, HLA class I and class II types were taken from metadata supplied by the sample provider and were not determined by assay-based typing. The prospective study material was composed of cDNA or gDNA derived from T cells, B-cell-depleted T cells, or PBMCs. The samples were drawn from two sources: the first 160 participants of the ongoing ImmuneRACE study, and 1,254 subjects contributed by 6 global collaborators.

Summary of the overall study and its limitations: Clinical and demographic metadata were provided uncurated, with the amount varying by source and participant.

The immunoSEQ Assay, a bias-controlled multiplex PCR, was used to amplify TCRbeta CDR3 regions from genomic DNA. Under the source paper's analysis protocol: Within the assay, amplification of reference gene primers was used to estimate how many nucleated cells each sample contained. Sequence reads were collapsed and filtered to measure the absolute abundance of every unique TCRbeta CDR3 rearrangement. For each sample, productive Simpson clonality was calculated as the square root of Simpson's diversity index over productive rearrangements. TCRdb carries this immuneACCESS record with in-frame sequences only. Its versions omit some clonotypes, under half of them owing to an unresolved V gene in the studies checked, with the rest unexplained. V and J calls and clone size follow that table, whereas D and trimming were derived from the DNA. The sample table records a few hundred thousand clones; under 85% of these occur just once. The top ten hold about 0.9% of the sample.

The source is a human donor with COVID-19, enrolled during active disease. The donor label of this sample is uncertain. Recombination linked TRBV5-5 to TRBJ2-3; the D region possibly corresponds to TRBD2 (5 bases align). The sample was peripheral blood. The CDR3 reads as follows: CASTLGDSQHTQYF. The sequenced DNA is TGTGCCAGCACCTTGGGAGATTCCCAACATACGCAGTATTTT.